This entry describes one T cell receptor (beta chain). The V gene lost 2 bases and the J gene lost 3 bases, with 17 bases spanning the gap. Germline V gene sequence: CDR1 SGHVS, CDR2 FNYEAQ. CDR3 length: 18 residues. Recovered participants had two consecutive negative NP/OP PCR tests, healthcare professional clearance, or symptom resolution. The sample belongs to a study of blood T cell repertoires in COVID-19. The overall study: The study drew acute and convalescent COVID-19 samples from the United States, Italy and Spain. Nucleic acid was either cDNA or gDNA, and it came from T cells, B-cell-depleted T cells, or PBMCs.

Data came from immunoSEQ multiplex PCR; TCRdb stores just in-frame clones and leaves some out. The table includes over 400,000 clones, roughly nine tenths detected once. The rearrangement joins TRBV7-6 to TRBJ2-6; D may be TRBD1 (6 bases). The origin of this receptor is a woman in her fifties or sixties who had recovered from COVID-19. Material for sequencing was PBMCs or T cells enriched from blood (not recorded which). The CDR3 is CASSLLGAGFNGANVLTF. The CDR3 DNA sequence: TGTGCCAGCAGCTTACTGGGGGCAGGATTCAATGGGGCCAACGTCCTGACTTTC.